This T cell receptor beta chain was sequenced for a study of human CD8 memory T cell subsets. Study-level points and caveats: Among T cell receptor chains, only the beta chains were sequenced in this study. Greater diversity in stem-like memory than precursor exhausted T cells was suggested by Chao1 estimates.

Note on this clonotype: What it binds is unknown.

Sequencing libraries of TCR beta were made by UMI-labeled 5' RACE. TCRdb reanalyzed the 5' RACE reads, giving one entry per CDR3 protein sequence and no DNA. This repertoire includes more than 6,000 distinct CDR3 sequences. CDR3 size: 15 residues. The phenotype assigned to stem-like memory CD8+ T cells (TSTEM) was CCR7+ PD-1- TIGIT-. Enrichment of total CD8+ T cells was achieved using negative magnetic separation. Sequenced: CD8+ stem-like memory T cells (TSCM and TCM) sorted from PBMCs. Indicated subset: stem-like memory CD8 T cells (TSTEM), CCR7+ PD-1- TIGIT-. This sequence was found in a human donor in good health. The chain recombines TRBV12-3 or TRBV12-4 with TRBJ2-1; TCRdb picks TRBD1, but there is no DNA to check that call. CDR3 in amino acids: CASSREQDFYNEQFF.